A single sample is the source of the 19 T cell receptor beta chains below, sequenced in a study of blood T cells in healthy people across ages. Primers used in a second PCR of roughly 7 to 11 cycles were a sample-barcoded 5' primer and a J-beta primer mix. TCRdb re-derived calls from the 5' RACE reads in MiXCR, one entry per CDR3 protein. The data show about 1.6 million distinct CDR3 sequences, 30% to 35% seen once. Sequenced input: blood. These receptors were obtained from a woman in her thirties in good health.

This chain uses TRBV6-1 with TRBJ1-1; 8 bases align to TRBD1. CDR1 is MNHNS and CDR2 is SASEGT in the germline V gene. J was trimmed by 1 base and V by 6 bases; bases with no gene match: 10. The CDR3 is made up of 16 amino acids. In DNA form, the CDR3 reads TGTGCCAGCAGGATGAACACAGGGGGTGCGAACACTGAAGCTTTCTTT. It translates to CASRMNTGGANTEAFF.

As for this clonotype: A read error may account for a junction end that differs from germline. The rearrangement uses TRBV7-3 and TRBJ1-5; D is possibly TRBD1 (5 bases). The germline CDR1 and CDR2 sequences are SGHTA and FQGTGA. The CDR3 is 14 residues long. Here the CDR3 DNA reads TGTGCCAGCAGCCCACAGGTTAGCAATCGGCCCCAGCATTTT. Translation: CASSPQVSNRPQHF.

The genes are TRBV7-3 and TRBJ2-1; 8 bases fit TRBD2. CDR1 and CDR2 (germline): SGHTA, FQGTGA. Unmatched junction bases numbered 8, after V lost 1 base and J lost 3 bases. The CDR3 is 17 residues long. CDR3 region: CASSLRPSGRVYNEQFF. The CDR3 bases are TGTGCCAGCAGCTTAAGACCAAGCGGGAGAGTCTACAATGAGCAGTTCTTC.

This chain connects TRBV4-1 to TRBJ1-2; D unresolved. This CDR3 is built from 13 residues. CDR1 and CDR2 from the germline V gene are MGHRA and YSYEKL. Between the trimmed V and J ends, which lost 0 bases and 3 bases, there was a span of 5 bases. The CDR3 loop reads CASSQEAHYGYTF. The CDR3 DNA sequence: TGCGCCAGCAGCCAAGAAGCCCACTATGGCTACACCTTC.

The DNA for the CDR3 is TGTGCCAGCAGTTACGCTAGCGGGCAGACCCAGTACTTC. Translating it yields CASSYASGQTQYF. The rearrangement uses TRBV6-2 or TRBV6-3 and TRBJ2-5, with 8 nucleotides matching TRBD2. Per germline, CDR1 MNHEY and CDR2 SVGEGT. The V and J ends lost 2 bases and 6 bases, in that order; junction bases with no gene match: 2. The CDR3 is 13 amino acids.

This clonotype came up a few times. This chain uses TRBV20-1 with TRBJ2-5, with 8 bases lining up with TRBD2. The CDR3 runs to 15 residues. V was pared by 0 bases and J by 11 bases, with 14 bases of the junction left unmatched. Germline V CDR1 and CDR2: DFQATT, SNEGSKA (reference sequence). DNA for the CDR3: TGCAGTGCTAGAGAGGGTCGAGCGGGGGTGCAGGAGCAGTACTTC. This codes for CSAREGRAGVQEQYF.

V is TRBV2 and J is TRBJ1-2; 9 nucleotides line up with TRBD1. J lost 9 bases, V lost 3 bases, and 11 bases had no gene match. The CDR3 contains 15 residues. Germline CDR1 SNHLY, CDR2 FYNNEI. CDR3 bases: TGTGCCAGCAGTGAGGGGACAGGGAGGTCGGACCGCTACACCTTC. It yields the protein CASSEGTGRSDRYTF.

This clonotype was counted ten times or more. The chain has TRBV9 and TRBJ1-5; no clear D gene. This CDR3 spans 14 amino acids. V gave up 0 bases and J gave up 1 base, with 5 bases separating them. The germline V gene encodes CDR1 SGDLS and CDR2 YYNGEE. The DNA of the CDR3 is TGTGCCAGCAGCGTAGGGGTCAGCAATCAGCCCCAGCATTTT. Protein product: CASSVGVSNQPQHF.

This clonotype was recorded a few times. This chain uses TRBV21-1 with TRBJ2-5; the table names TRBD1, a call not compared with the DNA. TRBV21-1 is classified as a pseudogene. This CDR3 comprises 11 residues. The CDR3 is CAKPPRETQYF. CDR3 in DNA: TGTGCCAAACCCCCCAGGGAGACCCAGTACTTC.

As concerns this clonotype: This sequence may be a read error, since a much larger clone differs from it by one base. V usage is TRBV5-1 and J usage is TRBJ2-1; D unclear. Germline V lookup: CDR1 SGHRS, CDR2 YFSETQ. V lost 0 bases to trimming and J lost 4 bases, with 8 bases between them. The CDR3 has 14 amino acids. CDR3 nucleotide sequence: TGCGCCAGCAGCTTGGAACGTCCGTACAATGAGCAGTTCTTC. It yields the protein CASSLERPYNEQFF.

The chain joins TRBV29-1 to TRBJ1-2, with D possibly TRBD1 on 5 matching bases. Per germline, CDR1 SQVTM and CDR2 ANQGSEA. The CDR3 loop spans 13 amino acids. V shed 4 bases and J shed 6 bases, with 15 bases lying between them. The CDR3 bases are TGCAGCGTTGCCCGGGGGGTCGAACATGGCTACACCTTC. As protein: CSVARGVEHGYTF.

This clonotype was seen only a few times. The V and J genes are TRBV27 and TRBJ1-6, with D tentatively TRBD1 (5 bases). From germline, CDR1 is MNHEY and CDR2 SMNVEV (reference sequence). Trimming took 2 bases from V and 0 from J, leaving 8 bases between them. This CDR3 is 16 amino acids long. The CDR3 DNA sequence: TGTGCCAGCAGTTTAGCAGGGCCCTCCTATAATTCACCCCTCCACTTT. Translation: CASSLAGPSYNSPLHF.

This clonotype was recorded many times. The rearrangement uses TRBV7-9 and TRBJ2-1; D remains unclear. V was pared by 3 bases and J by 5 bases, with 8 bases between. The CDR3 is 13 residues long. Germline lookup yields CDR1 SEHNR and CDR2 FQNEAQ (reference sequence). CDR3 DNA: TGTGCCAGCAGCTTTTCCAGAAACAATGAGCAGTTCTTC. Protein sequence: CASSFSRNNEQFF.

This chain uses TRBV6-1 with TRBJ1-2; 9 bases line up with TRBD1. Germline CDR1 is MNHNS and CDR2 is SASEGT. With V trimmed by 5 bases and J by 1 base, 5 bases remained unmatched. This CDR3 comprises 15 residues. CDR3 DNA sequence: TGTGCCAGCAGTATTTGGACAGGGGATAACTATGGCTACACCTTC. Translated, it gives CASSIWTGDNYGYTF.

In this sample, this clonotype turned up a few times. The chain carries TRBV4-2 and TRBJ1-5; D might be TRBD1 (5 bases). The germline V gene encodes CDR1 LGHNA and CDR2 YNFKEQ. The CDR3 has 16 amino acids. Between the trimmed V and J ends, which lost 4 bases and 7 bases, there was a span of 20 bases. CDR3 amino acids: CASSPEEGVPRQPQHF. In DNA form, the CDR3 reads TGTGCCAGCAGCCCCGAAGAAGGGGTCCCCAGGCAGCCCCAGCATTTT.

Concerning this clonotype itself: With a much larger clone just one base away, this may be a read error. V is TRBV20-1 and J is TRBJ2-5; TRBD1 matches 9 bases. From germline, CDR1 is DFQATT and CDR2 SNEGSKA (reference sequence). CDR3 size: 12 residues. CDR3 bases: TGCAGGGCTAGAAAGACAGGGGGGCGCCAGTACTTC. Protein: CRARKTGGRQYF.

This clonotype appeared a few times. V and J are TRBV28 and TRBJ2-7; D remains ambiguous. Germline V gives CDR1 MDHEN, CDR2 SYDVKM. Deletions cut 5 bases from V and 3 bases from J, with 11 bases between. This CDR3 spans 13 amino acids. The CDR3 DNA reads TGTGCCAGCAGTAAGCTCGAGCTCTACGAGCAGTACTTC. Protein: CASSKLELYEQYF.

The V gene is TRBV9, the J gene TRBJ2-7, with TRBD1 identical over 8 bases. The CDR3 spans 17 residues. V lost 2 bases and J lost 3; bases outside the gene matches: 13. Per germline, CDR1 SGDLS and CDR2 YYNGEE. CDR3 amino acids: CASSVPPFDRGNYEQYF. The CDR3 nucleotides are TGTGCCAGCAGCGTCCCACCTTTTGACAGGGGAAACTACGAGCAGTACTTC.

This clonotype was detected only once. The chain carries TRBV6-5 and TRBJ1-1; 8 bases align to TRBD1. This CDR3 is built from 15 residues. In germline, CDR1 is MNHEY, CDR2 SVGAGI. Unmatched junction bases numbered 6, after V lost 6 bases and J lost 0 bases. DNA for the CDR3: TGTGCCAGCAGCCAGGACAGGGCTATGAACACTGAAGCTTTCTTT. Amino acid sequence: CASSQDRAMNTEAFF.